These 2 T cell receptor beta chains came from one sample sequenced in a study of blood T cell repertoires in COVID-19. The table came from immunoSEQ multiplex PCR; TCRdb's copy has only in-frame clones and leaves some out. The table lists 250,000 to 300,000 clones, roughly 90% of them singletons. The specimen was PBMCs or T cells enriched from blood (not recorded which). Every receptor here comes from a woman in her fifties or sixties who had been exposed to COVID-19.

This chain uses TRBV21-1 with TRBJ2-7; no check of the table's D call, TRBD2, against the DNA was made. TRBV21-1 is a pseudogene segment. This CDR3 has 17 amino acids. The DNA of the CDR3 is TGTGCCAGATTCCGGGGGTTTCTAGCGGGGATAACCTACGAGCAGTACTTC. Translating gives CARFRGFLAGITYEQYF.

This chain links TRBV27 with TRBJ2-7; 7 bases are shared with TRBD2. The CDR3 runs to 14 residues. The V gene's germline CDR1 is MNHEY and CDR2 SMNVEV (reference sequence). V lost 6 bases to trimming and J lost 11 bases; unmatched junction nucleotides: 16. The CDR3 nucleotides are TGTGCCAGCAGGGGAGGAACCGGGGGGTTGGTGGAGTACTTC. It yields the protein CASRGGTGGLVEYF.